Given below is one T cell receptor beta chain in context. The sample is drawn from a study of blood T cell repertoires in COVID-19. Study-level information: Sources were T cells, B-cell-depleted T cells, or PBMCs; the material itself was cDNA or gDNA.

Germline V lookup: CDR1 SEHNR, CDR2 FQNEAQ (reference sequence). V lost 1 base to trimming and J lost 2 bases, with 6 bases between them. The CDR3 sequence is 14 residues long. Original processing methods: It was from reference gene primer amplification that nucleated cell counts were estimated. This table comes from immunoSEQ multiplex PCR, and its TCRdb copy is limited to in-frame clones, with some not included. The DNA gave D and trimming, while V, J and clone size come from that table. The sample records under 200,000 clones, around 90% being singletons. In Seattle, patients joined the study during active infection and were tracked longitudinally.

This clonotype was sampled from a man aged 60 to 75 with COVID-19, enrolled during active disease. The chain has TRBV7-9 and TRBJ1-3; D is unclear. Sequencing was done on a sample of peripheral blood. The CDR3 sequence is CASSLVGTGNTIYF. In nucleotides, the CDR3 is TGTGCCAGCAGCTTAGTCGGGACTGGAAACACCATATATTTT.